Listed below are T cell receptor beta chains from one sample, sequenced in a study of blood T cell repertoires in COVID-19. Repertoires were generated with immunoSEQ multiplex PCR, while TCRdb's copy carries only in-frame clones and drops some. The sample carries about 490,000 clones, roughly 88% recorded once. The sequenced sample was peripheral blood. These TCRs come from a human donor in a cohort sampled during active COVID-19. The CDR3 runs from the conserved cysteine through the conserved F or W. The D gene is left open where the match is weak. The listing skips clone size in some rows; elsewhere it reads once, few, many or a size class.

TRBV9	TRBJ2-2	-	-	15	CASSYSPSNTGELFF	TGTGCCAGCAGCTATTCCCCCTCGAACACCGGGGAGCTGTTTTTT
TRBV29-1	TRBJ2-2	-	-	13	CSSWEGDTGELFF	TGCAGCTCTTGGGAAGGGGACACCGGGGAGCTGTTTTTT
TRBV5-1	TRBJ2-7	TRBD2	once	15	CASSLDTGGYYEQYF	TGCGCCAGCAGCTTGGATACGGGAGGGTATTACGAGCAGTACTTC
TRBV19	TRBJ1-1	TRBD1	once	14	CASSQGQGETEAFF	TGTGCCAGTAGCCAGGGACAGGGCGAGACTGAAGCTTTCTTT
TRBV6-7	TRBJ1-4	-	-	19	CASIGVGQRLTPTNEKLFF	TGTGCCAGCATAGGGGTGGGGCAGCGCCTTACTCCAACTAATGAAAAACTGTTTTTT
TRBV29-1	TRBJ1-1	TRBD1	once	11	CRTDRGPEAFF	TGCAGAACTGACAGGGGGCCTGAAGCTTTCTTT
TRBV28	TRBJ1-2	-	-	13	CASSRNQGYGYTF	TGTGCCAGCAGTCGAAATCAGGGATATGGCTACACCTTC
TRBV30	TRBJ2-7	TRBD1	-	16	CAWSVPGGTGGHEQYF	TGTGCCTGGAGTGTACCCGGGGGGACAGGGGGCCACGAGCAGTACTTC
TRBV3-1/TRBV3-2	TRBJ2-1	-	-	16	CASSQVAVSSYNEQFF	TGTGCCAGCAGCCAAGTAGCGGTGAGCTCCTACAATGAGCAGTTCTTC
TRBV10-1	TRBJ2-1	-	-	14	CASSPGHSYNEQFF	TGCGCCAGCAGTCCGGGTCACTCCTACAATGAGCAGTTCTTC
TRBV7-3	TRBJ2-7	-	-	14	CASSLHGGSYEQYF	TGTGCCAGCAGCTTACACGGCGGGTCCTACGAGCAGTACTTC
TRBV5-6	TRBJ2-5	TRBD2	-	17	CASSLTLTSGRRETQYF	TGTGCCAGCAGCTTGACCTTGACTAGCGGGAGGCGAGAGACCCAGTACTTC
TRBV19	TRBJ1-2	-	once	13	CASSGGHLMGYTF	TGTGCCAGTAGTGGGGGACACCTAATGGGCTACACCTTC
TRBV30	TRBJ1-4	-	-	14	CAWSVGATNEKLFF	TGTGCCTGGAGTGTGGGAGCAACTAATGAAAAACTGTTTTTT
TRBV7-7	TRBJ2-1	TRBD2	-	15	CASSSGLAGANEQFF	TGTGCTAGCAGCTCGGGACTAGCGGGAGCCAATGAGCAGTTCTTC
TRBV6-6	TRBJ2-2	TRBD2	-	17	CASSPLAGGPVTGELFF	TGTGCCAGCAGTCCACTAGCGGGAGGGCCGGTCACCGGGGAGCTGTTTTTT
TRBV6-4	TRBJ1-1	-	once	14	CASSDRGSGTEAFF	TGTGCCAGCAGTGACCGGGGGTCGGGCACTGAAGCTTTCTTT
TRBV29-1	TRBJ1-1	TRBD1	-	14	CSVSQGGMNTEAFF	TGCAGCGTTTCACAGGGGGGCATGAACACTGAAGCTTTCTTT
TRBV19	TRBJ2-4	-	-	16	CASSVGLTVAKNIQYF	TGTGCCAGTAGTGTGGGACTTACCGTAGCCAAAAACATTCAGTACTTC
TRBV13	TRBJ2-2	-	-	13	CASSFGGSGELFF	TGTGCCAGCAGCTTCGGAGGGTCCGGGGAGCTGTTTTTT
TRBV7-9	TRBJ2-2	TRBD2	-	16	CASSLASGRSTGELFF	TGTGCCAGCAGCTTAGCTAGCGGGAGAAGCACCGGGGAGCTGTTTTTT
TRBV27	TRBJ1-6	TRBD1	-	15	CASSPRDRANSPLHF	TGTGCCAGCAGTCCCCGGGACAGGGCCAATTCACCCCTCCACTTT
TRBV5-1	TRBJ1-2	TRBD1	-	15	CASSLPQTGGHGYTF	TGCGCCAGCAGCCTTCCACAGACAGGGGGCCATGGCTACACCTTC
TRBV6-2/TRBV6-3	TRBJ2-1	-	-	14	CASSYRGSYNEQFF	TGTGCCAGCAGTTATCGAGGCTCCTACAATGAGCAGTTCTTC
TRBV7-6	TRBJ2-7	TRBD2	-	18	CASSLASGGVGGSYEQYF	TGTGCCAGCAGCTTAGCCAGCGGGGGTGTAGGGGGATCCTACGAGCAGTACTTC
TRBV19	TRBJ2-5	-	-	15	CASSIGGGVQETQYF	TGTGCCAGTAGTATCGGAGGCGGGGTCCAAGAGACCCAGTACTTC
TRBV19	TRBJ1-5	-	-	14	CASSTQGGDHPQHF	TGTGCCAGTAGTACCCAGGGTGGAGATCATCCCCAGCATTTT
TRBV7-9	TRBJ2-7	TRBD2	-	15	CASSLLAGAEDEQYF	TGTGCCAGCAGCCTTCTAGCGGGAGCGGAAGACGAGCAGTACTTC
TRBV19	TRBJ1-5	-	-	13	CASSRTDFAPQHF	TGTGCCAGTAGTAGGACGGACTTTGCGCCCCAGCATTTT
TRBV4-1	TRBJ1-6	-	few	17	CASSQDRGRGANSPLHF	TGCGCCAGCAGCCAAGATAGGGGGAGGGGCGCCAATTCACCCCTCCACTTT
TRBV30	TRBJ1-6	TRBD1	-	15	CAWRPRTGGGSPLHF	TGTGCCTGGAGGCCACGGACAGGGGGCGGCTCACCCCTCCACTTT
TRBV28	TRBJ2-1	-	-	14	CASSRGLRYNEQFF	TGTGCCAGCAGCCGGGGTCTAAGGTACAATGAGCAGTTCTTC
TRBV2	TRBJ2-5	-	-	17	CASSEEGWTVLGETQYF	TGTGCCAGCAGTGAAGAAGGGTGGACAGTTCTTGGAGAGACCCAGTACTTC
TRBV7-9	TRBJ1-2	-	-	13	CASSLNGGYGYTF	TGTGCCAGCAGCTTAAACGGGGGGTATGGCTACACCTTC
TRBV6-5	TRBJ1-6	TRBD1	-	15	CASSFRTGENSPLHF	TGTGCCAGCAGTTTTCGGACAGGGGAAAATTCACCCCTCCACTTT
TRBV7-3	TRBJ1-6	TRBD1	-	14	CASSLGQRNSPLHF	TGTGCCAGCAGCTTGGGACAGCGAAATTCACCCCTCCACTTT
TRBV5-1	TRBJ1-1	TRBD1	-	17	CASSPQTQGALNTEAFF	TGCGCCAGCAGCCCACAAACGCAGGGGGCTCTAAACACTGAAGCTTTCTTT
TRBV7-2	TRBJ2-3	-	-	16	CASSLVGGTLGDTQYF	TGTGCCAGCAGCTTAGTTGGCGGGACGCTAGGAGATACGCAGTATTTT
TRBV4-3	TRBJ2-5	TRBD1	-	13	CASSPTGQETQYF	TGCGCCAGCAGCCCGACAGGGCAAGAGACCCAGTACTTC
TRBV19	TRBJ2-3	TRBD1	-	14	CASSDRGRTDTQYF	TGTGCCAGTTCCGACAGGGGGCGAACAGATACGCAGTATTTT
TRBV11-2	TRBJ1-1	TRBD1	-	14	CASSGQVVNTEAFF	TGTGCCAGCAGCGGACAGGTCGTGAACACTGAAGCTTTCTTT
TRBV2	TRBJ2-7	TRBD1	-	15	CASSVRQGRNYEQYF	TGTGCCAGCAGTGTGCGACAGGGAAGGAACTACGAGCAGTACTTC
TRBV19	TRBJ1-2	-	-	12	CASSIGSGGYTF	TGTGCCAGTAGTATCGGGTCGGGGGGCTACACCTTC
TRBV7-2	TRBJ1-2	TRBD1	-	15	CASSPVQGSGYGYTF	TGTGCCAGCAGCCCCGTACAGGGGAGCGGGTATGGCTACACCTTC
TRBV2	TRBJ2-2	TRBD1	-	14	CASSAGTGFLELFF	TGTGCCAGCAGTGCCGGGACAGGGTTTTTAGAGCTGTTTTTT
TRBV27	TRBJ1-2	TRBD1	-	13	CASRGTGNYGYTF	TGTGCCAGCAGGGGGACAGGGAACTATGGCTACACCTTC